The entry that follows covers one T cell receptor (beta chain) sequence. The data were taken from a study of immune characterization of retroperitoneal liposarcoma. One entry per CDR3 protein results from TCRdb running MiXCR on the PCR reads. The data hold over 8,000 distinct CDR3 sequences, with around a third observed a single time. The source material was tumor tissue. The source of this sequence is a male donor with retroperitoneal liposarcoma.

The CDR3 DNA reads TGTGCCAGCAGTCCGCGAGGGGGGGCCAACGTCCTGACTTTC. Protein sequence: CASSPRGGANVLTF. V usage is TRBV25-1 and J usage is TRBJ2-6, with a weak D call TRBD2 (5 bases). Germline-derived CDR1 and CDR2 are MGHDK and SYGVNS. Trimming removed 5 bases at V and 4 bases at J, with 9 bases between. There are 14 residues in the CDR3.